This T cell receptor (beta chain) was sequenced for a study of monozygotic twins with inflammatory bowel disease (dated by TCRdb to the late 2010s). For the study in its entirety: The complete study included approximately 28 monozygotic twin pairs: 19 IBD-discordant Danish pairs and nine German pairs, of which four were IBD-concordant and five were IBD-discordant. The search for disease-associated traits relied mainly on comparing IBD patients with their genetically identical healthy co-twins within discordant pairs. Each individual had, on average, about 151 000 unique TCRalpha sequences and 181 000 unique TCRbeta sequences available for analysis. Findings and caveats that apply to the study as a whole: Compared with healthy twins, IBD patients had fewer clonotypes in common with other individuals, a difference most pronounced in patients showing signs of disease activity. No difference in repertoire similarity was observed between concordant and discordant twins, possibly owing to limited statistical power. Differing immunosuppressive treatments among patients may have added background noise and inter-individual variability to the repertoires. Different T cell subtypes could not be distinguished in the analysis. The results gave no support for a single strong signal or clonotype linked to IBD. IBD patients had lower TCRbeta repertoire diversity, measured by the inverse Simpson index, than their healthy co-twins.

Of note for this clonotype: What antigen it recognizes has not been identified.

From each donor, an approximately 2.5 ml peripheral blood sample was drawn into PAXgene tubes and stored at -80 degrees C. Without T cell sorting, total RNA was isolated from whole blood using the PAXgene blood miRNA kit on an automated QIAcube. Peripheral blood from monozygotic twin pairs concordant or discordant for inflammatory bowel disease was subjected to deep TCRalpha and TCRbeta repertoire profiling with unique molecular barcoding. For every twin pair, smoking habits were documented, and each individual was categorised as a current, former or never smoker. The library was prepared using 5' RACE. The input for every TCR library was roughly 4,000 ng of total RNA. cDNA was synthesized with SMARTScribe reverse transcriptase in eight separate reactions per sample. During cDNA synthesis, template switching introduced unique molecular identifiers that contained a 6-nucleotide sample barcode. TCRalpha and TCRbeta cDNA was amplified by two nested PCRs of 16 and 9 cycles, with bead purification after each PCR. Before amplification, the cDNA was both treated with uracil DNA-glycosylase and purified with the QIAquick PCR purification kit. The second PCR added Illumina TruSeq-compatible adapters along with sample-specific barcodes. Library quality and concentration were assessed using TapeStation and Qubit, and about 4.7 ng of each library was pooled. The pooled libraries were sequenced with 2 x 100 bp reads and custom sequencing primers on an Illumina HiSeq2500 single-index Rapid Run. Per the source publication's procedure: PCR and sequencing errors were corrected by UMI-based consensus assembly using MiGEC version 1.2.6. V(D)J alignment, clonotype assembly and CDR3 extraction were performed with MiXCR version 2.1.1. Gene usage, clonotype sharing and MAIT/NKT TCR abundance were normalised by analysing the top 1000, 10 000 and 20 000 clonotypes per sample. After downsampling to 27 000 UMIs, diversity was calculated as the inverse Simpson index using the vegan R package. Paired Mann-Whitney U tests were applied to discordant twin pairs, with Benjamini-Hochberg correction for multiple testing. After TCRdb reprocessed the reads, each CDR3 protein sequence was kept as one row, without DNA. TCRdb, not the original authors, processed these V and J calls. The table held for this sample gives 200,000 to 250,000 distinct CDR3 sequences. Clones ranked in the top ten supply 1.6% of the sample.

Inclusive of the bounding cysteine and phenylalanine, the CDR3 is 14 residues long. The protein alone is recorded here. The sequenced material came from blood. The chain joins TRBV12-3 or TRBV12-4 to TRBJ1-2; TCRdb returns TRBD1, unconfirmable since there is no DNA. This clonotype was obtained from a human donor with ulcerative colitis or Crohn's disease, or a healthy co-twin of an affected twin (not recorded which). The CDR3 protein is CASSPFEGTGGYTF.